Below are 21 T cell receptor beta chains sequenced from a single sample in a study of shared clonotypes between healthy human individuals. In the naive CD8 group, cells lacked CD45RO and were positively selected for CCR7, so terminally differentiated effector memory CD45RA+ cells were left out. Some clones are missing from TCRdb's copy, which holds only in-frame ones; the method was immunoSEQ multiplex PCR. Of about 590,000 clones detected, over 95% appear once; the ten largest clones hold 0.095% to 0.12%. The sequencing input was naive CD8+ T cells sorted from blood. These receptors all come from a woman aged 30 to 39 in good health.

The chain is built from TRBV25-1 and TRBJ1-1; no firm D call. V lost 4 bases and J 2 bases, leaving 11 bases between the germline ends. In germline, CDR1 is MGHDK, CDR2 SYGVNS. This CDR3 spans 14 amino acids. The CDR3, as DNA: TGTGCCAGCAGTGGCCTTTACTCTAACACTGAAGCTTTCTTT. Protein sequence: CASSGLYSNTEAFF.

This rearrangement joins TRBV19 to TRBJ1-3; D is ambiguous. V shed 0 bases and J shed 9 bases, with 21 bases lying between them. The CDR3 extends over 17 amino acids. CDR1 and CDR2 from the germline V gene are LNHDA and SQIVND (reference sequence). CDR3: CASSIDSFGRTSTTIYF. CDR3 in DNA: TGTGCCAGTAGTATAGATTCCTTCGGCAGGACTTCCACCACCATATATTTT.

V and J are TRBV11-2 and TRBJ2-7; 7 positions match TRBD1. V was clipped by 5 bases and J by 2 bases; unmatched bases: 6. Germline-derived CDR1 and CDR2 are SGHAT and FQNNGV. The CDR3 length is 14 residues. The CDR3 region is CASSEPTGTYEQYF. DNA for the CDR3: TGTGCCAGCAGCGAACCGACAGGGACCTACGAGCAGTACTTC. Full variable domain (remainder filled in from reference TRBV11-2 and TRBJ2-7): EAGVAQSPRYKIIEKRQSVAFWCNPISGHATLYWYQQILGQGPKLLIQFQNNGVVDDSQLPKDRFSAERLKGVDSTLKIQPAKLEDSAVYLCASSEPTGTYEQYFGPGTRLTVT.

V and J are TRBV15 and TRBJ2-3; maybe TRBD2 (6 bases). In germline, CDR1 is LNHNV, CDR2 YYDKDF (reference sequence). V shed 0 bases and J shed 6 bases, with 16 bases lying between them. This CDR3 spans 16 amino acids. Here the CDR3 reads CATSRDLGVEGDTQYF. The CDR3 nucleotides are TGTGCCACCAGCAGAGATCTTGGGGTGGAGGGCGATACGCAGTATTTT.

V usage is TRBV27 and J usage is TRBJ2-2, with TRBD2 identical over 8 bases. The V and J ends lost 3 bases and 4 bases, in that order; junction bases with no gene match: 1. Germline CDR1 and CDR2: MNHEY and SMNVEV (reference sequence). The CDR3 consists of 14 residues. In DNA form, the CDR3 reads TGTGCCAGCAGTTTCGGGACTAGCACCGGGGAGCTGTTTTTT. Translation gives CASSFGTSTGELFF.

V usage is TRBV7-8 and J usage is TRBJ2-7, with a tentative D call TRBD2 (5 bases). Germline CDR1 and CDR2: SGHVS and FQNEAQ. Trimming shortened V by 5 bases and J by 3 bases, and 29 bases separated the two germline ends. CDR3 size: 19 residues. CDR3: CASSPRLIAASPDFYEQYF. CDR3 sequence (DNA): TGTGCCAGCAGCCCGAGATTGATTGCAGCTAGCCCCGATTTCTACGAGCAGTACTTC.

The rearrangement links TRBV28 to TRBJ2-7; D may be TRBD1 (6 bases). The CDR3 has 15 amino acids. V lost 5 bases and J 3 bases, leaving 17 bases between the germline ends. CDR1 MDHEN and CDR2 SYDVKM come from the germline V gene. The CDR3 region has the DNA TGTGCCAGCAGTCCCCCCAGGGGAGTAAACTACGAGCAGTACTTC. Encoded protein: CASSPPRGVNYEQYF.

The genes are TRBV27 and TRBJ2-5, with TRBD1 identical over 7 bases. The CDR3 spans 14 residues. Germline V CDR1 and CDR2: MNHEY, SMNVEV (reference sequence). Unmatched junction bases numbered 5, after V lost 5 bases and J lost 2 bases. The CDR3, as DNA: TGTGCCAGCAGTAAAGGGACAGATCAAGAGACCCAGTACTTC. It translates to CASSKGTDQETQYF.

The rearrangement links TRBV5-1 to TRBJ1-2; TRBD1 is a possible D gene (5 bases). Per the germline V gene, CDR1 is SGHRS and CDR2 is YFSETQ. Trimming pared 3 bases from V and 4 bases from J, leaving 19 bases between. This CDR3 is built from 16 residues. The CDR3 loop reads CASSSRKGQELYGYTF. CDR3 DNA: TGCGCCAGCAGCTCCCGTAAGGGGCAGGAGCTCTATGGCTACACCTTC.

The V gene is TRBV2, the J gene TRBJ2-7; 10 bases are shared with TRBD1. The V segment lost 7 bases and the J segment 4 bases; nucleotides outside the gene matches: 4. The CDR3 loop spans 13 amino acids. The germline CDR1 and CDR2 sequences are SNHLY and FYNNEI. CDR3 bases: TGTGCCAGCATGGACAGGGGGGATTACGAGCAGTACTTC. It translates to CASMDRGDYEQYF.

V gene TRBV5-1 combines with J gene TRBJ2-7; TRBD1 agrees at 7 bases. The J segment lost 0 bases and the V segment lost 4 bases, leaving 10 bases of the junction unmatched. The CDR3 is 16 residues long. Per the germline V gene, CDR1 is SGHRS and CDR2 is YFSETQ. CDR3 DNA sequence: TGCGCCAGCAGCAGCCCCACAGGGGCCCTCTCCTACGAGCAGTACTTC. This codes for CASSSPTGALSYEQYF.

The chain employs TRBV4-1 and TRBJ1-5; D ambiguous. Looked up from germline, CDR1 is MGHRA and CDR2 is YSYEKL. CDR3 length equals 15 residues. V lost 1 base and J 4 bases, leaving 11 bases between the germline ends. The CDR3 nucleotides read TGCGCCAGCAGCCAAGTGTCGGGGATGAATCAGCCCCAGCATTTT. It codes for CASSQVSGMNQPQHF.

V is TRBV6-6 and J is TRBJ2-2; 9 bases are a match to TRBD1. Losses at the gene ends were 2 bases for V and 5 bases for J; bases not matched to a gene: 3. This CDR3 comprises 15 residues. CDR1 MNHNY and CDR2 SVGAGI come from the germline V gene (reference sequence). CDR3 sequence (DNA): TGTGCCAGCAGTTACACCGGGACAGGGACCGGGGAGCTGTTTTTT. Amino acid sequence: CASSYTGTGTGELFF.

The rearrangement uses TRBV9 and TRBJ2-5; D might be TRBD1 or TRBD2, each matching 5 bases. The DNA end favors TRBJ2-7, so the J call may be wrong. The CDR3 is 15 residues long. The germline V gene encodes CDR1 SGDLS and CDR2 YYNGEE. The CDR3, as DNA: TGTGCCAGCAGCCTCGGGACGGCAAGCTCCTACGAGCAGTACTTC. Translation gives CASSLGTASSYEQYF.

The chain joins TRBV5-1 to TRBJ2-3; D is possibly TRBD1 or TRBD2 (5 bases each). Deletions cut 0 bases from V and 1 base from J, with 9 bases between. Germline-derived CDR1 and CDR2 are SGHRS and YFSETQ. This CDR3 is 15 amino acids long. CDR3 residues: CASSLVGGGTDTQYF. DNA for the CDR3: TGCGCCAGCAGCTTGGTTGGGGGAGGCACAGATACGCAGTATTTT.

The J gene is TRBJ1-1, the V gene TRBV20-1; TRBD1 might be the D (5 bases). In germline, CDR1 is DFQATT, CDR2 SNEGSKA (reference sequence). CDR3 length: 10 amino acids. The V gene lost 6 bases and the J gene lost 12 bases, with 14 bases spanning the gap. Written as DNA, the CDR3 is TGCAGTGCCTGGGAGACAGTATCTTTCTTT. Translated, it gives CSAWETVSFF.

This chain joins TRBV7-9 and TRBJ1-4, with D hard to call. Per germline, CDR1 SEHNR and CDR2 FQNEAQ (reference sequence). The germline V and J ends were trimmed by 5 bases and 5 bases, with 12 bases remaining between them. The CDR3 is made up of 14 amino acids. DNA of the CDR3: TGTGCCAGCAGCCCTATCATCTTAAATGAAAAACTGTTTTTT. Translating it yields CASSPIILNEKLFF.

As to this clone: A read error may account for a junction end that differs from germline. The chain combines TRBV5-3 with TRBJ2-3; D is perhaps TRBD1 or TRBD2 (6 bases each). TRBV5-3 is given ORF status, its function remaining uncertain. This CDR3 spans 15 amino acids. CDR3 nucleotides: TGTGCCAGCAGCTTCACCGGGGGCGGCACAGATACGCAGTATTTT. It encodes CASSFTGGGTDTQYF.

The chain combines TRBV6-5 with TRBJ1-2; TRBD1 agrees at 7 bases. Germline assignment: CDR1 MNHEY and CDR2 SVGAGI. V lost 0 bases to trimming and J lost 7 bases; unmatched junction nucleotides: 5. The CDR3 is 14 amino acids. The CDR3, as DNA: TGTGCCAGCAGTTACTCGGAGGGGGCGACTGGCTACACCTTC. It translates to CASSYSEGATGYTF.

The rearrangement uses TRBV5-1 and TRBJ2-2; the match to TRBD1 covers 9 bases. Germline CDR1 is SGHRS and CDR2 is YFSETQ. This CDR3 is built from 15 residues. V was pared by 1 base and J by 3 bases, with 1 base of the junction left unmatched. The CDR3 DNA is TGCGCCAGCAGCTTGCGGACAGGGGACACCGGGGAGCTGTTTTTT. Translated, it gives CASSLRTGDTGELFF.

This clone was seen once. The CDR3 bases are TGTGCCAGCAGCGAGAGACTAGCGGGAGGCGAGCAGTACTTC. This gives the protein CASSERLAGGEQYF. This rearrangement joins TRBV6-1 to TRBJ2-7; the match to TRBD2 covers 13 bases. CDR3 length equals 14 residues. Germline V CDR1 and CDR2: MNHNS, SASEGT. Trimming at V came to 6 bases and at J to 6 bases, leaving 5 bases not matched to a gene.